This T cell receptor (beta chain) was sequenced for a study of neurological immune-mediated disorders. On the study more broadly: Multiple sclerosis patients numbering approximately 34 comprised around 31 relapsing-remitting and 3 secondary progressive patients. The study's findings and limits: Expansion of TCR clones was greatest in HTLV-1-associated myelopathy and smallest in multiple sclerosis, where it fell below that of healthy controls. Private repertoires in all groups were suggested, as expanded clones shared no CDR3 amino acid sequences across subjects.

Germline V gene lookup returns CDR1 SGHRS and CDR2 YFSETQ. V lost 4 bases and J lost 0; bases outside the gene matches: 7. This CDR3 has 17 amino acids. The cDNA was synthesized by 5'RACE incorporating 10-nucleotide random UMIs. One entry per CDR3 protein results from TCRdb running MiXCR on the 5' RACE reads. This sample has almost 85,000 distinct CDR3 sequences, with just over 2.5% found just once. This clonotype has ten or more counts. The target antigen is unknown. The source material was PBMCs. This TCR was sampled from a woman aged 25 to 39 with multiple sclerosis. The chain has TRBV5-1 and TRBJ2-4; 10 bases match TRBD1. CDR3: CASSAGTGVEAKNIQYF. CDR3 in DNA: TGCGCCAGCAGCGCCGGGACAGGGGTCGAAGCCAAAAACATTCAGTACTTC.